A single sample gave rise to the 4 T cell receptor beta chains below, sequenced in a study of beta chain features in type 1 diabetes. Study observations and caveats: Among patients with Type 1 diabetes, TCRB CDR3s were moderately but significantly shorter in every one of the four CD4+ subsets.

Which antigens these TCRs recognize remains unknown. Isolated RNA was reverse transcribed in full, so expressed TCRB transcripts were sequenced. Profiling relied on immunoSEQ multiplex PCR, and the TCRdb table lists in-frame clones only, not all of them. The repertoire holds approximately 170,000 clones, with approximately 7.8% as singletons. Input material: central memory CD4+ T cells from blood. Receptor source: a woman in her thirties or forties with type 1 diabetes.

This chain joins TRBV11-1 and TRBJ1-1; 12 bases fit TRBD1. Germline-derived CDR1 and CDR2 are SGHAT and FQDESV (reference sequence). J lost 3 bases, V lost 4 bases, and 3 bases had no gene match. This CDR3 is 15 amino acids long. The CDR3 bases are TGTGCCAGCAGCTCTAGGGACAGGGGGCACACTGAAGCTTTCTTT. Its protein product is CASSSRDRGHTEAFF.

The chain recombines TRBV4-3 with TRBJ1-4; D remains unclear. The CDR3 is made up of 16 amino acids. V lost 4 bases and J 0 bases, leaving 12 bases between the germline ends. CDR1 is LGHNA, CDR2 YSLEER, per germline. CDR3 residues: CASSLGSIATNEKLFF. The CDR3, as DNA: TGCGCCAGCAGCCTGGGGAGTATAGCAACTAATGAAAAACTGTTTTTT.

This clone was counted at least ten times. The genes are TRBV4-2 and TRBJ2-3; D not resolved. The CDR3 has 13 residues. Germline lookup yields CDR1 LGHNA and CDR2 YNFKEQ. V lost 2 bases and J lost 4, with 7 bases in between. The chain's CDR3 is CASSQLLSDTQYF. The CDR3 nucleotides are TGTGCCAGCAGCCAACTCCTTTCAGATACGCAGTATTTT.

This clone was found a few times. DNA of the CDR3: TGCGCCAGCAGCTTGCAGCGGGGGGGTGAGACCCAGTACTTC. Translating gives CASSLQRGGETQYF. V usage is TRBV5-1 and J usage is TRBJ2-5; 10 bases are a match to TRBD2. CDR1 and CDR2 from the germline V gene are SGHRS and YFSETQ. The CDR3 spans 14 residues. The V segment lost 1 base and the J segment 5 bases; nucleotides outside the gene matches: 2.